This T cell receptor beta chain derives from a study of OX40 agonist ivuxolimab in advanced cancers. TCRdb keeps only in-frame clones here, not all; method: immunoSEQ multiplex PCR. The sample carries 70,000 to 90,000 clones, roughly 80% recorded once. The investigators sampled blood at baseline, at cycle 4 day 1, and at cycle 7 day 1. The sample was CD4+ or CD8+ T cells sorted from blood, taken in a trial of the OX40 agonist ivuxolimab. This clonotype was sampled from an adult with an advanced solid tumor such as melanoma, head and neck, liver or kidney cancer.

CDR3 nucleotides: TGTGCCAGCAGAAGGACAGGGGGCAACACCGGGGAGCTGTTTTTT. Encoded protein: CASRRTGGNTGELFF. This chain uses TRBV6-5 with TRBJ2-2, with 11 bases identical to TRBD1. V lost 6 bases to trimming and J lost 2 bases; unmatched junction nucleotides: 2. This CDR3 is built from 15 residues. The V gene's germline CDR1 is MNHEY and CDR2 SVGAGI.